Reported below is one TCR beta chain. The source of the sample is a study of T-cell memory formation after mild COVID-19. Germline V gives CDR1 SGHRS, CDR2 YFSETQ. The CDR3 extends over 15 amino acids. V lost 2 bases and J 0 bases, leaving 9 bases between the germline ends. MiXCR, run by TCRdb on the 5' RACE reads, gives a single entry per CDR3 protein. Of 250,000 or so distinct CDR3 sequences listed, roughly 9.4% are singletons. Sequenced sample: PBMCs or a T cell subset sorted from them (not recorded which). This receptor was taken from a man younger than 35 who had mild COVID-19 (a few samples of this study predate the infection). Cell type and time point are not known. The rearrangement uses TRBV5-1 and TRBJ1-3; D gene uncertain. CDR3 in DNA: TGCGCCAGCAGCTTCGGACGGATCTCTGGAAACACCATATATTTT. It yields the protein CASSFGRISGNTIYF. The full variable domain, completed using reference TRBV5-1 and TRBJ1-3, is KAGVTQTPRYLIKTRGQQVTLSCSPISGHRSVSWYQQTPGQGLQFLFEYFSETQRNKGNFPGRFSGRQFSNSRSEMNVSTLELGDSALYLCASSFGRISGNTIYFGEGSWLTVV.